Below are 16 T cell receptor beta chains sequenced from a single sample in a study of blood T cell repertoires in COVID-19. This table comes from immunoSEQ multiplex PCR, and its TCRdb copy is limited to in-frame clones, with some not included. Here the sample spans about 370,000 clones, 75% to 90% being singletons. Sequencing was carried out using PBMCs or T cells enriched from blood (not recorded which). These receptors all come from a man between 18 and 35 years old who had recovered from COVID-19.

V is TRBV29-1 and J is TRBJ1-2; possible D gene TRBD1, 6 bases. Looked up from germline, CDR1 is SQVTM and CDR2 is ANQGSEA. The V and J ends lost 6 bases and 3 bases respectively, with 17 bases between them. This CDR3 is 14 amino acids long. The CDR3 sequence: CSVATGFKDYGYTF. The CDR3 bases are TGCAGCGTCGCCACAGGGTTTAAGGACTATGGCTACACCTTC.

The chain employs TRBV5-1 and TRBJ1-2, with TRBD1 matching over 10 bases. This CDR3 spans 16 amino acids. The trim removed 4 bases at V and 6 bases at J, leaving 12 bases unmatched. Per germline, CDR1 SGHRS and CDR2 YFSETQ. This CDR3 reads CASSTTSDRGVDGYTF. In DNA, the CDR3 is TGCGCCAGCAGCACGACCTCGGACAGGGGGGTGGATGGCTACACCTTC.

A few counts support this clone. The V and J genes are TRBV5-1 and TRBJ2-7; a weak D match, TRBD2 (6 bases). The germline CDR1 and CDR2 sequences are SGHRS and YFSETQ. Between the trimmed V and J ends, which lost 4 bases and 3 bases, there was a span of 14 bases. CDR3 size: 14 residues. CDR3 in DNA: TGCGCCAGCAGCCCGCTAGCGCAACACTACGAGCAGTACTTC. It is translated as CASSPLAQHYEQYF.

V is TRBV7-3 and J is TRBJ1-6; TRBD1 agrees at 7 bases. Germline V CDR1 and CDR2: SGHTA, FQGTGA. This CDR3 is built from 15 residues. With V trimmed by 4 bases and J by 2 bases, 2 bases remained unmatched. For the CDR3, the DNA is TGTGCCAGCAGCTCGGGACAGACCTATAATTCACCCCTCCACTTT. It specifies CASSSGQTYNSPLHF.

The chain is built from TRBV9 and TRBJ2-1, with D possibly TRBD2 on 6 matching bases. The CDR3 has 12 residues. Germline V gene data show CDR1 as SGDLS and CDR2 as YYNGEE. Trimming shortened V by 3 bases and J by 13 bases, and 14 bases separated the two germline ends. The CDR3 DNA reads TGTGCCAGCAGCGCCCTAGCGACCCTACAGTTCTTC. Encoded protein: CASSALATLQFF.

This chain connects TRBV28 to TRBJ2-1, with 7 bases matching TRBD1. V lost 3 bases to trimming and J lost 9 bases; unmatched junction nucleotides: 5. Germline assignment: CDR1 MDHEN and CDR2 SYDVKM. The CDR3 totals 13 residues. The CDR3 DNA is TGTGCCAGCAGTTTGACAGGGACGAGTGAGCAGTTCTTC. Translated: CASSLTGTSEQFF.

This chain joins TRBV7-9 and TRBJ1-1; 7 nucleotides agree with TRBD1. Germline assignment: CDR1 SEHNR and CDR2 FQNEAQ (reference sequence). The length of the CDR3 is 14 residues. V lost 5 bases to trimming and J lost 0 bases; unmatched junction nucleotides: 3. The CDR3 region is CASSKGQLNTEAFF. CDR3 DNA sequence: TGTGCCAGCAGCAAGGGACAGTTGAACACTGAAGCTTTCTTT.

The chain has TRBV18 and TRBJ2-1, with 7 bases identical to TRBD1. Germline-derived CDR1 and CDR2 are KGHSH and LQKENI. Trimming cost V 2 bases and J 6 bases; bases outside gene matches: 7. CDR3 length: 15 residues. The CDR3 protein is CASSPTGAGFNEQFF. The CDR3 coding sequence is TGTGCCAGCTCACCAACAGGGGCAGGGTTCAATGAGCAGTTCTTC.

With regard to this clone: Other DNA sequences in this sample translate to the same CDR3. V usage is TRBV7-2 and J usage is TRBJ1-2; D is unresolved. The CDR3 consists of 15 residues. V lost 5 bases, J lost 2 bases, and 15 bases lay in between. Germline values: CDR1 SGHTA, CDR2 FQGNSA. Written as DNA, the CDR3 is TGTGCCAGCAGCCTAGTCGCAGACACCAACTATGGCTACACCTTC. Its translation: CASSLVADTNYGYTF. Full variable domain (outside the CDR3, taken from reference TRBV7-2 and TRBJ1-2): GAGVSQSPSNKVTEKGKDVELRCDPISGHTALYWYRQSLGQGLEFLIYFQGNSAPDKSGLPSDRFSAERTGGSVSTLTIQRTQQEDSAVYLCASSLVADTNYGYTFGSGTRLTVV.

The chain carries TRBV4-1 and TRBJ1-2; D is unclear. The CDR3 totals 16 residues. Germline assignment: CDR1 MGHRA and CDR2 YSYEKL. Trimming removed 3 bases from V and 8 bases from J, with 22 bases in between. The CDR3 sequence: CASSHASPGDGMGYTF. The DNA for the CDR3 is TGCGCCAGCAGCCATGCATCTCCGGGAGACGGAATGGGCTACACCTTC.

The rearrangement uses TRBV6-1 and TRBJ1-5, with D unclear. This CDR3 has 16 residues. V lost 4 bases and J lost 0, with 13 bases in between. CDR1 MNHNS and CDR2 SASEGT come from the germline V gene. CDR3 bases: TGTGCCAGCAGTGTCCTACCGCTGTATAGCAATCAGCCCCAGCATTTT. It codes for CASSVLPLYSNQPQHF.

The chain's CDR3 is CASSLSYSGRHEQFF. The CDR3, as DNA: TGTGCCAGCAGTTTATCGTACAGCGGGAGGCATGAGCAGTTCTTC. The chain combines TRBV28 with TRBJ2-1; 9 positions agree with TRBD2. Germline V gene data show CDR1 as MDHEN and CDR2 as SYDVKM. There are 15 residues in the CDR3. J gave up 8 bases and V 1 base, and 6 bases lay outside the gene matches.

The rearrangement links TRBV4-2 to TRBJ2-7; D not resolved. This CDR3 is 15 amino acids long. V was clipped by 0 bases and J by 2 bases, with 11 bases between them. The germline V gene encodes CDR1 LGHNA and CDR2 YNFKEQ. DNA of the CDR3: TGTGCCAGCAGCCAAGAGGCGCGGAAAACCTACGAGCAGTACTTC. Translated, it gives CASSQEARKTYEQYF.

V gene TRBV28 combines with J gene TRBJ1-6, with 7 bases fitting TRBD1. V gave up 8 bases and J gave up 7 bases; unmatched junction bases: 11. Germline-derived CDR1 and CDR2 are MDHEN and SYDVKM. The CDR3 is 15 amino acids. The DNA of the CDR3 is TGTGCCAGCCGAAAGCCGACAGGGTCAAATTCACCCCTCCACTTT. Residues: CASRKPTGSNSPLHF.

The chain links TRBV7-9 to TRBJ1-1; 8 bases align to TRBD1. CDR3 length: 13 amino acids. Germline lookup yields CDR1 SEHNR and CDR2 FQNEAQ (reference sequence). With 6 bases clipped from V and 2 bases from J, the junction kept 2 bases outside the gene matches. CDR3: CASSQGANTEAFF. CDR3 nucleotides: TGTGCCAGCAGTCAGGGGGCTAACACTGAAGCTTTCTTT.

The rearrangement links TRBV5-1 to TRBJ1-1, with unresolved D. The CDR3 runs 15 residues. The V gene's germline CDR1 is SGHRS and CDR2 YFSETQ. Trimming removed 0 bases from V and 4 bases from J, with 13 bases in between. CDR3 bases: TGCGCCAGCAGCTTGGCCGACACGGGAAGCACTGAAGCTTTCTTT. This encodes CASSLADTGSTEAFF.